The 21 T cell receptor beta chains reported below all come from one sample, sequenced in a study of naive and memory T cell subsets. The beta constant-region primer was an equimolar mix of two oligonucleotides covering TRBC1 and TRBC2. One entry per CDR3 protein, called by TCRdb with MiXCR from the UMI-ligation and nested PCR reads. The sample lists approximately 27,000 distinct CDR3 sequences; roughly a tenth were seen once. Sequenced sample: effector memory CD4+ T cells from blood. Documented subset: effector memory, CD45RA- CD27-. The receptors stem from a human donor in good health.

Concerning this clonotype itself: With a much larger clone just one base away, this may be a read error. V is TRBV12-3 or TRBV12-4 and J is TRBJ1-2; D gene unclear. The CDR3 length is 11 residues. With 6 bases removed from V and 5 bases from J, the gap between germline ends came to 7 bases. The CDR3 DNA is TGTGCCAGCAGACAAAATTATGGCTACACCTTC. Translation gives CASRQNYGYTF.

This chain connects TRBV6-1 to TRBJ2-1; D possibly corresponds to TRBD2 (6 bases). The V gene's germline CDR1 is MNHNS and CDR2 SASEGT. Trimming stripped 6 bases from V and 4 bases from J, with 16 bases between. The CDR3 covers 15 residues. DNA of the CDR3: TGTGCCAGCAGGGCCGGAGGTAGCGGATACAATGAGCAGTTCTTC. Protein: CASRAGGSGYNEQFF.

The rearrangement uses TRBV6-2 or TRBV6-3 and TRBJ2-1; D is possibly TRBD2 (6 bases). This CDR3 contains 15 residues. V lost 6 bases and J 3 bases, leaving 15 bases between the germline ends. Germline lookup yields CDR1 MNHEY and CDR2 SVGEGT. In DNA, the CDR3 is TGTGCCAGCAGGGCCTGGAGGGTAAGCTACAATGAGCAGTTCTTC. Amino acid sequence: CASRAWRVSYNEQFF.

This clonotype was counted at least ten times. The chain couples TRBV18 to TRBJ2-7, with unresolved D. The germline gives CDR1 KGHSH, CDR2 LQKENI. V was pared by 2 bases and J by 0 bases, with 14 bases between. The CDR3 consists of 16 residues. CDR3 protein: CASSPRLGSRSYEQYF. CDR3 sequence (DNA): TGTGCCAGCTCACCAAGGCTCGGCAGTCGCTCCTACGAGCAGTACTTC.

The genes are TRBV5-6 and TRBJ1-1; D is undetermined. Per the germline V gene, CDR1 is SGHDT and CDR2 is YYEEEE. This CDR3 region has 15 residues. Between the trimmed V and J ends, which lost 2 bases and 2 bases, there was a span of 13 bases. The chain's CDR3 is CASSFWGGPNTEAFF. CDR3 in DNA: TGTGCCAGCAGCTTCTGGGGAGGGCCAAACACTGAAGCTTTCTTT.

This clonotype was observed at least ten times. The gene calls are TRBV6-6 and TRBJ2-5, with TRBD1 matching 7 bases. The CDR3 is made up of 13 amino acids. The ends lost 5 bases at V and 2 bases at J; junction bases unmatched: 2. Germline assignment: CDR1 MNHNY and CDR2 SVGAGI (reference sequence). The CDR3 nucleotides read TGTGCCAGCAGTATGGGACAGCAAGAGACCCAGTACTTC. It encodes CASSMGQQETQYF.

This clonotype has a handful of counts. The chain combines TRBV12-3 or TRBV12-4 with TRBJ1-6; no reliable D call. V lost 5 bases and J 5 bases, leaving 13 bases between the germline ends. The CDR3 loop spans 15 amino acids. This CDR3 reads CASSRGRADNSPLHF. The DNA of the CDR3 is TGTGCCAGCAGTCGAGGCCGAGCCGATAATTCACCCCTCCACTTT.

This clonotype is medium-sized (0.01 to 0.1%) within its sample. The chain combines TRBV12-3 or TRBV12-4 with TRBJ2-3, with 9 nucleotides matching TRBD2. After removal of 7 bases from V and 4 bases from J, the junction contained 12 bases not matched to a gene. The CDR3 extends over 16 amino acids. DNA of the CDR3: TGTGCCAGCAAACTGGGGCGGGAGGGCCCCGCAGATACGCAGTATTTT. Translation: CASKLGREGPADTQYF.

This clonotype was seen more than once but under ten times. This chain joins TRBV10-3 and TRBJ1-3, with TRBD1 as a possible D gene (6 bases). V was pared by 8 bases and J by 4 bases, with 15 bases between. Germline CDR1 ENHRY, CDR2 SYGVKD. The CDR3 loop spans 14 amino acids. The CDR3 here is CAIGSGTQGNTIYF. The CDR3 DNA sequence: TGTGCCATCGGCTCTGGGACACAAGGAAACACCATATATTTT.

This clonotype came up a few times. The CDR3 sequence is CASSAEDYGEQYF. The CDR3 bases are TGTGCCAGCAGCGCCGAAGACTACGGGGAGCAGTACTTC. The chain employs TRBV9 and TRBJ2-7; D is perhaps TRBD2 (5 bases). Germline values: CDR1 SGDLS, CDR2 YYNGEE. V lost 3 bases, J lost 7 bases, and 14 bases lay in between. The CDR3 is made up of 13 amino acids.

This clonotype appeared many times. The rearrangement links TRBV4-3 to TRBJ2-7; no clear D gene. From germline, CDR1 is LGHNA and CDR2 YSLEER. V lost 0 bases and J lost 0, with 6 bases in between. The CDR3 length is 14 residues. This chain's CDR3 is CASSQDSLSYEQYF. The CDR3, as DNA: TGCGCCAGCAGCCAAGATAGTCTCTCCTACGAGCAGTACTTC.

This clonotype has more than one count but fewer than ten. The CDR3 spells CASGTRGGTEAFF. The CDR3 DNA follows: TGTGCCAGCGGAACTCGTGGGGGGACTGAAGCTTTCTTT. The rearrangement joins TRBV7-8 to TRBJ1-1; D possibly corresponds to TRBD1 (5 bases). Germline V gene sequence: CDR1 SGHVS, CDR2 FQNEAQ. The ends were cut back, 8 bases at V and 5 bases at J, with 15 bases in the middle. There are 13 residues in the CDR3.

In this sample, this clonotype turned up a few times. The chain joins TRBV7-8 to TRBJ1-4, with 7 bases identical to TRBD1. The V and J ends lost 5 bases and 5 bases, in that order; junction bases with no gene match: 8. CDR1 SGHVS and CDR2 FQNEAQ come from the germline V gene. This CDR3 is 15 amino acids long. This CDR3 is CASSQNRGGNEKLFF. The CDR3 DNA reads as TGTGCCAGCAGCCAAAACAGGGGTGGAAATGAAAAACTGTTTTTT. Full variable domain (remainder filled in from reference TRBV7-8 and TRBJ1-4): GAGVSQSPRYKVAKRGQDVALRCDPISGHVSLFWYQQALGQGPEFLTYFQNEAQLDKSGLPSDRFFAERPEGSVSTLKIQRTQQEDSAVYLCASSQNRGGNEKLFFGSGTQLSVL.

Ten or more counts support this clonotype. The rearrangement joins TRBV4-2 to TRBJ2-1; 10 bases map to TRBD1. Trimming took 0 bases from V and 10 from J; bases not matched to a gene: 6. Germline V gives CDR1 LGHNA, CDR2 YNFKEQ. This CDR3 spans 15 amino acids. The CDR3 DNA reads as TGTGCCAGCAGCCAAGAATGGACAGGGGGAGGCGAGCAGTTCTTC. Translation gives CASSQEWTGGGEQFF.

This clonotype occurred many times. The chain recombines TRBV15 with TRBJ1-1; the match to TRBD1 covers 9 bases. V was pared by 1 base and J by 5 bases, with 5 bases of the junction left unmatched. Germline V lookup: CDR1 LNHNV, CDR2 YYDKDF (reference sequence). The CDR3 spans 15 residues. The CDR3 region has the DNA TGTGCCACCAGCAGAGCCACAGGGGGCTTGACTGAAGCTTTCTTT. Its protein product is CATSRATGGLTEAFF.

This clonotype was detected many times. The V call is TRBV29-1, the J call TRBJ2-7; a possible D gene is TRBD1 (6 bases). V lost 7 bases and J 3 bases, leaving 10 bases between the germline ends. CDR1 is SQVTM, CDR2 ANQGSEA, per germline. The CDR3 loop spans 11 amino acids. CDR3 loop: CSAGQSYEQYF. In DNA form, the CDR3 reads TGCAGCGCTGGACAGAGCTACGAGCAGTACTTC.

This clonotype came up many times. The chain links TRBV12-3 or TRBV12-4 to TRBJ2-5; 8 positions agree with TRBD1. V gave up 5 bases and J gave up 0 bases; unmatched junction bases: 5. This CDR3 comprises 15 residues. This CDR3 reads CASSPSDRDQETQYF. CDR3 sequence (DNA): TGTGCCAGCAGTCCATCGGACAGGGACCAAGAGACCCAGTACTTC.

This clonotype was counted ten times or more. V usage is TRBV19 and J usage is TRBJ2-3, with unresolved D. In germline, CDR1 is LNHDA, CDR2 SQIVND (reference sequence). The CDR3 sequence is 15 residues long. The germline V and J ends were trimmed by 5 bases and 6 bases, with 18 bases remaining between them. The CDR3 DNA follows: TGTGCCAGTAGTCCCCGGGCTCATGTGGGGGATACGCAGTATTTT. This gives the protein CASSPRAHVGDTQYF.

This clonotype was counted many times. The V call is TRBV11-2, the J call TRBJ2-2; D perhaps matches TRBD2 (6 bases). Germline values: CDR1 SGHAT, CDR2 FQNNGV. The germline V and J ends were trimmed by 5 bases and 7 bases, with 11 bases remaining between them. The CDR3 covers 13 residues. This CDR3 is CASSQRVNGELFF. The CDR3 DNA is TGTGCCAGCAGCCAGCGGGTGAACGGGGAGCTGTTTTTT.

The chain couples TRBV11-2 to TRBJ1-1; D unclear. The CDR3 has 14 amino acids. Trimming shortened V by 5 bases and J by 4 bases, and 14 bases separated the two germline ends. In germline, CDR1 is SGHAT, CDR2 FQNNGV. CDR3 sequence: CASSRGRRSTEAFF. The CDR3, as DNA: TGTGCCAGCAGCCGAGGACGGCGGAGCACTGAAGCTTTCTTT.

This chain uses TRBV7-8 with TRBJ2-7; 8 positions agree with TRBD1. V lost 2 bases, J lost 4 bases, and 7 bases stayed unmatched. This CDR3 contains 15 residues. The V gene's germline CDR1 is SGHVS and CDR2 FQNEAQ. The CDR3 DNA reads TGTGCCAGCAGCTTAAATCCGGACAGGGCTTACGAGCAGTACTTC. It codes for CASSLNPDRAYEQYF.